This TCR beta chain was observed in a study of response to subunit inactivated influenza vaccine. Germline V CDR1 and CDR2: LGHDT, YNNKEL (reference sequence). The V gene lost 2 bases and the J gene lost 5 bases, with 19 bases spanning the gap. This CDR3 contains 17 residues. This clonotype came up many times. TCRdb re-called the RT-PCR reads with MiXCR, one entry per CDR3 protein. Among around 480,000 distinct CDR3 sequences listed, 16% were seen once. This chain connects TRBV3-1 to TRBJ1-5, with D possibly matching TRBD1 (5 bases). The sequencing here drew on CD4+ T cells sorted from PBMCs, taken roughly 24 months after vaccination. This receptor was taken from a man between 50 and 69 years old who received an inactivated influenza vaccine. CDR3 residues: CASSQSSIRASHQPQHF. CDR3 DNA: TGTGCCAGCAGCCAAAGTAGCATCAGGGCTTCGCATCAGCCCCAGCATTTT.